The 18 T cell receptor beta chains listed next were all sequenced from one sample in a study of blood T cell repertoires in COVID-19. The protocol was immunoSEQ multiplex PCR, while the TCRdb copy is restricted to in-frame clones and leaves out a portion. The sample holds roughly 120,000 clones; roughly 80% are singletons and the top ten take around 4.7%. Sequencing input: peripheral blood. These receptors came from a human donor in a cohort sampled during active or convalescent COVID-19.

The rearrangement links TRBV7-2 to TRBJ2-5; no firm D call. The CDR3 runs to 13 residues. V was trimmed by 2 bases and J by 6 bases, leaving 10 bases between them. Germline CDR1 SGHTA, CDR2 FQGNSA. CDR3 in DNA: TGTGCCAGCAGCTTAAATAGCCTCCAGACCCAGTACTTC. This codes for CASSLNSLQTQYF.

The chain links TRBV6-2 or TRBV6-3 to TRBJ2-5; D is perhaps TRBD2 (7 bases). This CDR3 has 20 amino acids. Germline lookup yields CDR1 MNHEY and CDR2 SVGEGT. The V and J ends lost 0 bases and 0 bases respectively, with 23 bases between them. CDR3 amino acids: CASSYSPGRWGGRYQETQYF. In DNA form, the CDR3 reads TGTGCCAGCAGTTACTCTCCTGGGCGTTGGGGGGGCCGGTACCAAGAGACCCAGTACTTC.

The count of this clone is one. The rearrangement uses TRBV19 and TRBJ1-1, with a weak D call TRBD1 (6 bases). Trimming removed 7 bases at V and 1 base at J, with 16 bases between. The CDR3 consists of 15 residues. Germline CDR1 and CDR2: LNHDA and SQIVND (reference sequence). The CDR3 sequence: CASTGRETGNTEAFF. Here the CDR3 DNA reads TGTGCCAGTACTGGGCGGGAGACAGGGAACACTGAAGCTTTCTTT.

This clone has a single count. The V and J genes are TRBV14 and TRBJ1-4, with TRBD1 matching over 8 bases. The CDR3 totals 14 residues. Germline V gene data show CDR1 as SGHDN and CDR2 as FVKESK. The ends lost 3 bases at V and 7 bases at J; junction bases unmatched: 4. The chain's CDR3 is CASSHRGLVEKLFF. The CDR3 DNA reads as TGTGCCAGCAGCCACAGGGGGCTGGTTGAAAAACTGTTTTTT.

The V gene is TRBV6-5, the J gene TRBJ1-2; 7 bases line up with TRBD1. V gave up 6 bases and J gave up 0 bases; unmatched junction bases: 4. CDR3 size: 14 residues. Germline CDR1 is MNHEY and CDR2 is SVGAGI. CDR3: CASRRQGANYGYTF. CDR3 sequence (DNA): TGTGCCAGCAGAAGACAGGGTGCTAACTATGGCTACACCTTC.

This chain uses TRBV7-2 with TRBJ1-3; 11 bases agree with TRBD1. CDR3 length: 17 residues. The germline gives CDR1 SGHTA, CDR2 FQGNSA. J gave up 4 bases and V 4 bases, and 9 bases lay outside the gene matches. The DNA of the CDR3 is TGTGCCAGCAGCTCCTTTCCGGGACAGGGGGTCGGAAACACCATATATTTT. Its protein is CASSSFPGQGVGNTIYF. The full variable domain, completed using reference TRBV7-2 and TRBJ1-3, is GAGVSQSPSNKVTEKGKDVELRCDPISGHTALYWYRQSLGQGLEFLIYFQGNSAPDKSGLPSDRFSAERTGGSVSTLTIQRTQQEDSAVYLCASSSFPGQGVGNTIYFGEGSWLTVV.

This chain connects TRBV7-2 to TRBJ1-2; D perhaps matches TRBD1 (6 bases). Germline CDR1 SGHTA, CDR2 FQGNSA. The V and J ends lost 5 bases and 6 bases respectively, with 10 bases between them. The CDR3 is made up of 12 amino acids. The CDR3, as DNA: TGTGCCAGCAGCCCCCGGACAGATGGCTACACCTTC. It codes for CASSPRTDGYTF. The full variable domain, rest sourced from reference TRBV7-2 and TRBJ1-2, is GAGVSQSPSNKVTEKGKDVELRCDPISGHTALYWYRQSLGQGLEFLIYFQGNSAPDKSGLPSDRFSAERTGGSVSTLTIQRTQQEDSAVYLCASSPRTDGYTFGSGTRLTVV.

The rearrangement links TRBV19 to TRBJ2-7, with 7 bases aligning to TRBD1. The CDR3 has 15 amino acids. Per the germline V gene, CDR1 is LNHDA and CDR2 is SQIVND (reference sequence). Unmatched junction bases numbered 10, after V lost 5 bases and J lost 3 bases. The CDR3 sequence: CASSPLGTVNYEQYF. The DNA of the CDR3 is TGTGCCAGTAGTCCCCTTGGGACAGTGAACTACGAGCAGTACTTC.

This rearrangement joins TRBV7-2 to TRBJ1-2; D call uncertain. V shed 2 bases and J shed 2 bases, with 18 bases lying between them. CDR3 length: 17 residues. Germline lookup yields CDR1 SGHTA and CDR2 FQGNSA. Here the CDR3 reads CASSLNLAADPNYGYTF. Written as DNA, the CDR3 is TGTGCCAGCAGCTTAAATCTGGCGGCAGACCCCAACTATGGCTACACCTTC.

The chain carries TRBV5-1 and TRBJ2-2; a weak D match, TRBD1 (6 bases). Germline CDR1 and CDR2: SGHRS and YFSETQ. This CDR3 is built from 15 residues. Trimming cost V 6 bases and J 5 bases, with 17 bases left between them. CDR3 sequence reads: CASTLDTRGTGELFF. The CDR3 coding sequence is TGCGCCAGCACCCTTGATACTAGGGGGACCGGGGAGCTGTTTTTT.

The count of this clone is one. V is TRBV3-1 (or the pseudogene TRBV3-2) and J is TRBJ2-7, with D hard to call. The CDR3 has 13 amino acids. V lost 4 bases to trimming and J lost 12 bases, with 19 bases between them. Germline CDR1 LGHDT, CDR2 YNNKEL (reference sequence). The CDR3 region has the DNA TGTGCCAGCAGCCGCAGCGTGGTTAGCCCCCCGTACTTC. It translates to CASSRSVVSPPYF.

V and J are TRBV11-2 and TRBJ2-5; 9 nucleotides agree with TRBD1. CDR3 length: 16 amino acids. Trimming removed 3 bases from V and 4 bases from J; junction bases left unmatched: 9. Germline lookup yields CDR1 SGHAT and CDR2 FQNNGV. DNA for the CDR3: TGTGCCAGCAGCTTTCTAACCGGGACAGGGAGAGAGACCCAGTACTTC. Protein sequence: CASSFLTGTGRETQYF.

This rearrangement joins TRBV19 to TRBJ2-1; 8 bases fit TRBD2. Germline V CDR1 and CDR2: LNHDA, SQIVND (reference sequence). CDR3 length: 14 amino acids. Unmatched junction bases numbered 8, after V lost 6 bases and J lost 7 bases. The CDR3 nucleotides read TGTGCCAGTAGCGGGGGGGACTACCTTAATGAGCAGTTCTTC. Translation gives CASSGGDYLNEQFF.

The J gene is TRBJ2-4, the V gene TRBV15; 11 bases line up with TRBD1. This CDR3 spans 14 amino acids. Germline CDR1 reads LNHNV; CDR2 reads YYDKDF (reference sequence). J was trimmed by 8 bases and V by 3 bases; bases with no gene match: 3. CDR3 coding DNA: TGTGCCACCAGCAGGCCGGGACAGGGGGACATTCAGTACTTC. This gives the protein CATSRPGQGDIQYF. Supplemented by reference TRBV15 and TRBJ2-4, the full variable domain reads DAMVIQNPRYQVTQFGKPVTLSCSQTLNHNVMYWYQQKSSQAPKLLFHYYDKDFNNEADTPDNFQSRRPNTSFCFLDIRSPGLGDTAMYLCATSRPGQGDIQYFGAGTRLSVL.

The chain employs TRBV6-2 or TRBV6-3 and TRBJ1-3; unclear D gene. The CDR3 sequence is 17 residues long. V lost 4 bases and J lost 3, with 19 bases in between. Per the germline V gene, CDR1 is MNHEY and CDR2 is SVGEGT. The CDR3 loop is CASSWPASPRSGNTIYF. CDR3 DNA sequence: TGTGCCAGCAGTTGGCCCGCCTCTCCTAGGAGTGGAAACACCATATATTTT.

The CDR3 nucleotides read TGTGCCAGCAGTTTAAGGGGGAATGAGCAGTTCTTC. This translates into CASSLRGNEQFF. The chain uses TRBV28 and TRBJ2-1; tentative D call: TRBD1 (6 bases). The CDR3 is 12 residues long. Germline V CDR1 and CDR2: MDHEN, SYDVKM. The V and J ends lost 2 bases and 7 bases respectively, with 6 bases between them. The variable domain in full, with the rest retrieved from reference TRBV28 and TRBJ2-1, is DVKVTQSSRYLVKRTGEKVFLECVQDMDHENMFWYRQDPGLGLRLIYFSYDVKMKEKGDIPEGYSVSREKKERFSLILESASTNQTSMYLCASSLRGNEQFFGPGTRLTVL.

J is TRBJ1-2 and V is TRBV6-6; 8 bases agree with TRBD1. Trimming cost V 6 bases and J 8 bases; bases outside gene matches: 8. Germline V gene lookup returns CDR1 MNHNY and CDR2 SVGAGI (reference sequence). The CDR3 runs 13 residues. CDR3 protein: CASRTGGLEGYTF. In DNA form, the CDR3 reads TGTGCCAGCAGAACAGGGGGTTTGGAAGGCTACACCTTC.

There are many counts of this clone. The junction does not match germline at one end; this may be a read error. CDR3 DNA: TGCGCCAGCAGTCAAGTGGGACTCTCTGGAAACACCATATATTTT. It specifies CASSQVGLSGNTIYF. The rearrangement joins TRBV4-1 to TRBJ1-3, with D possibly being TRBD1 (5 bases). Germline values: CDR1 MGHRA, CDR2 YSYEKL. CDR3 length equals 15 residues.